A selection of T cell receptor beta chains follows, all from one sample in a study of shared clonotypes between healthy human individuals. TCRdb keeps only in-frame clones here, not all; method: immunoSEQ multiplex PCR. The top ten hold under 0.15% of the sample, which has more than 2,000,000 clones, 90% to 95% seen once. Sequenced sample: naive CD4+ T cells sorted from blood. The receptors shown here come from a man between 18 and 35 years old in good health. Each CDR3 is given with its conserved first and last residue. The order of the fields is V gene, J gene, D gene, clone size, CDR3 DNA, CDR3 protein. D genes are given only for firm matches. Rows may omit the clone size; those that give it use once, few, many or a size class.

v_call: TRBV4-3
j_call: TRBJ2-3
d_call: -
clone_size: -
cdr3_nt: TGCGCCAGCAGCCAAGTTCCGGCAGTCACAGATACGCAGTATTTT
cdr3_aa: CASSQVPAVTDTQYF

v_call: TRBV5-1
j_call: TRBJ2-2
d_call: -
clone_size: -
cdr3_nt: TGCGCCAGCAGCACACGACCGGGCTCGAACACCGGGGAGCTGTTTTTT
cdr3_aa: CASSTRPGSNTGELFF

v_call: TRBV7-2
j_call: TRBJ2-1
d_call: TRBD2
clone_size: -
cdr3_nt: TGTGCCAGCAGCCCTGTTACCATCGGGGGGAACTACAATGAGCAGTTCTTC
cdr3_aa: CASSPVTIGGNYNEQFF

v_call: TRBV11-1
j_call: TRBJ1-1
d_call: -
clone_size: -
cdr3_nt: TGTGCCAGCAGCCCGCTCAGGGTATCTGAAGCTTTCTTT
cdr3_aa: CASSPLRVSEAFF

v_call: TRBV5-1
j_call: TRBJ1-2
d_call: -
clone_size: -
cdr3_nt: TGCGCCAGCAGTCTCGGCATTAACTATGGCTACACCTTC
cdr3_aa: CASSLGINYGYTF

v_call: TRBV20-1
j_call: TRBJ2-7
d_call: -
clone_size: -
cdr3_nt: TGCAGTGCTCACAAGGATTACGAGCAGTACTTC
cdr3_aa: CSAHKDYEQYF

v_call: TRBV5-4
j_call: TRBJ2-7
d_call: -
clone_size: -
cdr3_nt: TGTGCCAGCAGCACTGGGGGCTTAGCGGTCTACGAGCAGTACTTC
cdr3_aa: CASSTGGLAVYEQYF

v_call: TRBV18
j_call: TRBJ2-1
d_call: -
clone_size: -
cdr3_nt: TGTGCCAGCTCTGGGGGGCCGCACAATGAGCAGTTCTTC
cdr3_aa: CASSGGPHNEQFF

v_call: TRBV27
j_call: TRBJ1-2
d_call: -
clone_size: -
cdr3_nt: TGTGCCAGCAGTTTACAGGGAGGACGCTATGGCTACACCTTC
cdr3_aa: CASSLQGGRYGYTF

v_call: TRBV2
j_call: TRBJ1-1
d_call: TRBD1
clone_size: once
cdr3_nt: TGTGCCAGCACCGAGGTGGGACAGGACACTGAAGCTTTCTTT
cdr3_aa: CASTEVGQDTEAFF

v_call: TRBV2
j_call: TRBJ2-3
d_call: TRBD2
clone_size: -
cdr3_nt: TGTGCCAGCAGTGAAGCGACCCTGGGACTAGCGAGGTGGGCAGATACGCAGTATTTT
cdr3_aa: CASSEATLGLARWADTQYF

v_call: TRBV4-1
j_call: TRBJ2-1
d_call: -
clone_size: -
cdr3_nt: TGCGCCAGCAGCCAAGGCGAGCGGTACAATGAGCAGTTCTTC
cdr3_aa: CASSQGERYNEQFF

v_call: TRBV10-3
j_call: TRBJ1-1
d_call: TRBD1
clone_size: -
cdr3_nt: TGTGCCATCATGAGGGGGCAGAACACTGAAGCTTTCTTT
cdr3_aa: CAIMRGQNTEAFF

v_call: TRBV30
j_call: TRBJ2-2
d_call: -
clone_size: -
cdr3_nt: TGTGCCTGGAGAGTCTCCTTTGAATGGACCGGGGAGCTGTTTTTT
cdr3_aa: CAWRVSFEWTGELFF

v_call: TRBV6-5
j_call: TRBJ2-7
d_call: -
clone_size: -
cdr3_nt: TGTGCCAGCAGTTACTCGGCAGGGGCCTACGAGCAGTACTTC
cdr3_aa: CASSYSAGAYEQYF

v_call: TRBV5-1
j_call: TRBJ2-7
d_call: -
clone_size: -
cdr3_nt: TGCGCCAGCAGCGGTACTGGTGAGCAGTACTTC
cdr3_aa: CASSGTGEQYF

v_call: TRBV29-1
j_call: TRBJ1-1
d_call: -
clone_size: -
cdr3_nt: TGCAGCGTCCCATGGGGGGGGTCGTTGAACACTGAAGCTTTCTTT
cdr3_aa: CSVPWGGSLNTEAFF

v_call: TRBV5-6
j_call: TRBJ2-5
d_call: -
clone_size: -
cdr3_nt: TGTGCCAGCAGCTTAATAGGGACCCAGTACTTC
cdr3_aa: CASSLIGTQYF

v_call: TRBV11-2
j_call: TRBJ1-1
d_call: TRBD1
clone_size: -
cdr3_nt: TGTGCCAGCAGCTCTCTCAGGGGGGATCGCACTGAAGCTTTCTTT
cdr3_aa: CASSSLRGDRTEAFF

v_call: TRBV27
j_call: TRBJ1-1
d_call: -
clone_size: -
cdr3_nt: TGTGCCAGCAGTTTAAGAGGGATGAACACTGAAGCTTTCTTT
cdr3_aa: CASSLRGMNTEAFF

v_call: TRBV15
j_call: TRBJ2-5
d_call: -
clone_size: -
cdr3_nt: TGTGCCACCAGCAGAGATCCCGGAGAGGGGATATGGGAGACCCAGTACTTC
cdr3_aa: CATSRDPGEGIWETQYF

v_call: TRBV27
j_call: TRBJ2-7
d_call: -
clone_size: -
cdr3_nt: TGTGCCAGCAGTCCACGCGCTAGAGCCTACGAGCAGTACTTC
cdr3_aa: CASSPRARAYEQYF

v_call: TRBV6-6
j_call: TRBJ2-7
d_call: TRBD2
clone_size: -
cdr3_nt: TGTGCCAGCAGCCCGGGACTAGCGGGGACCTACGAGCAGTACTTC
cdr3_aa: CASSPGLAGTYEQYF

v_call: TRBV7-2
j_call: TRBJ1-1
d_call: -
clone_size: -
cdr3_nt: TGTGCCAGCAGCTTAGAAATGAGAGGAAAGGTGAACACTGAAGCTTTCTTT
cdr3_aa: CASSLEMRGKVNTEAFF

v_call: TRBV6-6
j_call: TRBJ2-5
d_call: -
clone_size: once
cdr3_nt: TGTGCCAGCAGATCGGGAGTAGAGACCCAGTACTTC
cdr3_aa: CASRSGVETQYF

v_call: TRBV28
j_call: TRBJ1-1
d_call: -
clone_size: -
cdr3_nt: TGTGCCAGCAGTTTCCGGAACACTGAAGCTTTCTTT
cdr3_aa: CASSFRNTEAFF

v_call: TRBV5-4
j_call: TRBJ2-3
d_call: TRBD1
clone_size: -
cdr3_nt: TGTGCCAGCAGCTTGCGGGACAGGGGGTTGAGAACAGATACGCAGTATTTT
cdr3_aa: CASSLRDRGLRTDTQYF

v_call: TRBV7-9
j_call: TRBJ1-2
d_call: -
clone_size: -
cdr3_nt: TGTGCCAGCAGCTTAGAGACCCCGACCCTCTCCTATGGCTACACCTTC
cdr3_aa: CASSLETPTLSYGYTF

v_call: TRBV5-1
j_call: TRBJ2-7
d_call: TRBD2
clone_size: -
cdr3_nt: TGCGCCAGCAGCCTGGAGGGTGCCGGGACTAGCGGGAACTACGAGCAGTACTTC
cdr3_aa: CASSLEGAGTSGNYEQYF

v_call: TRBV9
j_call: TRBJ2-1
d_call: -
clone_size: -
cdr3_nt: TGTGCCAGCAGCGTAGGGATTGGCCTGTCCTTGGTGTTCTTC
cdr3_aa: CASSVGIGLSLVFF

v_call: TRBV4-3
j_call: TRBJ1-1
d_call: TRBD1
clone_size: once
cdr3_nt: TGCGCCAGCAGCCAAGACGACAGGGACACTGAAGCTTTCTTT
cdr3_aa: CASSQDDRDTEAFF

v_call: TRBV19
j_call: TRBJ2-7
d_call: -
clone_size: -
cdr3_nt: TGTGCCAGTAGTGCCCACGGACGGTCCTACGAGCAGTACTTC
cdr3_aa: CASSAHGRSYEQYF

v_call: TRBV6-6
j_call: TRBJ1-2
d_call: -
clone_size: -
cdr3_nt: TGTGCCAGCACCTTGGACGGACCTAACTATGGCTACACCTTC
cdr3_aa: CASTLDGPNYGYTF

v_call: TRBV7-8
j_call: TRBJ2-3
d_call: -
clone_size: -
cdr3_nt: TGTGCCAGCAGCTTAGTAGGCCCCCCAGAAGATACGCAGTATTTT
cdr3_aa: CASSLVGPPEDTQYF

v_call: TRBV27
j_call: TRBJ1-5
d_call: -
clone_size: -
cdr3_nt: TGTGCCAGTGGACCGGGACCGAATCAGCCCCAGCATTTT
cdr3_aa: CASGPGPNQPQHF

v_call: TRBV18
j_call: TRBJ1-3
d_call: -
clone_size: -
cdr3_nt: TGTGCCAGCTCACCACAGACAAATTCCGGAAACACCATATATTTT
cdr3_aa: CASSPQTNSGNTIYF

v_call: TRBV27
j_call: TRBJ1-1
d_call: -
clone_size: -
cdr3_nt: TGTGCCAGCAGACCACTAGAGAACACTGAAGCTTTCTTT
cdr3_aa: CASRPLENTEAFF

v_call: TRBV28
j_call: TRBJ1-2
d_call: TRBD1
clone_size: -
cdr3_nt: TGTGCCAGCAGCACAGGGGGTAACTATGGCTACACCTTC
cdr3_aa: CASSTGGNYGYTF

v_call: TRBV28
j_call: TRBJ2-1
d_call: -
clone_size: -
cdr3_nt: TGTGCCAGCAGTCTCGTCAGTCTTAGTCATGAGCAGTTCTTC
cdr3_aa: CASSLVSLSHEQFF

v_call: TRBV5-4
j_call: TRBJ1-2
d_call: -
clone_size: few
cdr3_nt: TGTGCCAGCAGCTTACAGGGCGGATCTCGGGGCTACACCTTC
cdr3_aa: CASSLQGGSRGYTF

v_call: TRBV7-9
j_call: TRBJ1-5
d_call: -
clone_size: -
cdr3_nt: TGTGCCAGCAGCTTAAGGGGGGAGCAGCCCCAGCATTTT
cdr3_aa: CASSLRGEQPQHF

v_call: TRBV28
j_call: TRBJ1-6
d_call: -
clone_size: -
cdr3_nt: TGTGCCAGCAGTTTAAGCGACAGTACAAGGTCACCCCTCCACTTT
cdr3_aa: CASSLSDSTRSPLHF

v_call: TRBV19
j_call: TRBJ1-5
d_call: TRBD1
clone_size: -
cdr3_nt: TGTGCCAGTAGCCGAGGACAGGAGGGTCAGCCCCAGCATTTT
cdr3_aa: CASSRGQEGQPQHF

v_call: TRBV2
j_call: TRBJ1-2
d_call: -
clone_size: -
cdr3_nt: TGTGCCAGCAGAACCGACAGGTGGGGCTACACCTTC
cdr3_aa: CASRTDRWGYTF

v_call: TRBV5-1
j_call: TRBJ2-3
d_call: TRBD2
clone_size: once
cdr3_nt: TGCGCCAGCAGACGTATAGCGGGAGTTACCACAGATACGCAGTATTTT
cdr3_aa: CASRRIAGVTTDTQYF

v_call: TRBV6-6
j_call: TRBJ1-1
d_call: TRBD1
clone_size: -
cdr3_nt: TGTGCCAGCAACCCCGGACAGGGCGGGGGAGCTTTCTTT
cdr3_aa: CASNPGQGGGAFF

v_call: TRBV27
j_call: TRBJ1-6
d_call: -
clone_size: few
cdr3_nt: TGTGCCAGCAGTCCAGACAGGCCCCGTTTGGCCCTCCACTTT
cdr3_aa: CASSPDRPRLALHF

v_call: TRBV4-1
j_call: TRBJ1-5
d_call: -
clone_size: -
cdr3_nt: TGCGCCAGCAGCCAAGTTCAGAGTCAGCCCCAGCATTTT
cdr3_aa: CASSQVQSQPQHF

v_call: TRBV30
j_call: TRBJ1-4
d_call: -
clone_size: -
cdr3_nt: TGTGCCTGGACCCCCGGGGGGAAGTATGAAAAACTGTTTTTT
cdr3_aa: CAWTPGGKYEKLFF

v_call: TRBV7-2
j_call: TRBJ1-1
d_call: TRBD1
clone_size: -
cdr3_nt: TGTGCCAGCAGCTCGGTCACAGGGGTAGGCACTGAAGCTTTCTTT
cdr3_aa: CASSSVTGVGTEAFF

v_call: TRBV5-4
j_call: TRBJ2-1
d_call: TRBD1
clone_size: -
cdr3_nt: TGTGCCAGCAGCTTGGCCGGGACAGGCGTCTTCAATGAGCAGTTCTTC
cdr3_aa: CASSLAGTGVFNEQFF

v_call: TRBV2
j_call: TRBJ1-4
d_call: -
clone_size: once
cdr3_nt: TGTGCCAGCAGTGGTTACGTCACAACTAATGAAAAACTGTTTTTT
cdr3_aa: CASSGYVTTNEKLFF

v_call: TRBV5-1
j_call: TRBJ2-7
d_call: -
clone_size: -
cdr3_nt: TGCGCCAGCAGCTTGACGGGATTGATCTACGAGCAGTACTTC
cdr3_aa: CASSLTGLIYEQYF